This passage covers 31 T cell receptor beta chains from one sample sequenced in a study of blood T cell repertoires in COVID-19. TCRdb's table, derived via immunoSEQ multiplex PCR, lists solely in-frame clones and lacks some. Altogether roughly 78,000 clones are present, approximately 80% being singletons, with the ten largest covering roughly 13%. Sequenced input: peripheral blood. The origin of the receptors is a man aged 45 to 65 with COVID-19, enrolled during active disease.

The gene calls are TRBV10-2 and TRBJ2-7; D is possibly TRBD1 (6 bases). Trimming stripped 5 bases from V and 2 bases from J, with 16 bases between. Germline assignment: CDR1 WSHSY and CDR2 SAAADI. The CDR3 spans 15 residues. The CDR3 nucleotides read TGCGCCAGCAGTCGAACGCCGGGACAAACCTACGAGCAGTACTTC. This gives the protein CASSRTPGQTYEQYF.

This rearrangement joins TRBV10-3 to TRBJ1-5, with D unclear. CDR1 is ENHRY and CDR2 is SYGVKD in the germline V gene. The V and J ends lost 3 bases and 6 bases respectively, with 12 bases between them. The CDR3 sequence is 14 residues long. CDR3 loop: CAISDTEGAQPQHF. In DNA, the CDR3 is TGTGCCATCAGTGACACGGAGGGAGCTCAGCCCCAGCATTTT.

This clone was seen a single time. This chain uses TRBV16 with TRBJ1-3; possible D gene TRBD1, 5 bases. With 2 bases removed from V and 2 bases from J, the gap between germline ends came to 13 bases. CDR3 size: 16 residues. Germline CDR1 KGHSY, CDR2 FQNENV. The CDR3 loop reads CASSQRGKLTGNTIYF. The CDR3 nucleotides read TGTGCCAGCAGCCAACGGGGGAAGTTGACTGGAAACACCATATATTTT.

The chain has TRBV30 and TRBJ1-1; D gene ambiguous. The V end was cut by 0 bases, the J end by 4 bases, with 9 bases between. The CDR3 totals 13 residues. Per germline, CDR1 GTSNPN and CDR2 SVGIG (reference sequence). CDR3 sequence (DNA): TGTGCCTGGAGTGTAGTCGCAGGCACTGAAGCTTTCTTT. Translation gives CAWSVVAGTEAFF.

The rearrangement uses TRBV14 and TRBJ1-3; D is undetermined. This CDR3 comprises 13 residues. The germline V gene encodes CDR1 SGHDN and CDR2 FVKESK. The V and J ends lost 2 bases and 5 bases respectively, with 7 bases between them. The CDR3 nucleotides are TGTGCCAGCAGCCAATATTGGCGAAACACCATATATTTT. It is translated as CASSQYWRNTIYF.

V gene TRBV30 combines with J gene TRBJ2-1; D possibly corresponds to TRBD2 (6 bases). Germline V gene data show CDR1 as GTSNPN and CDR2 as SVGIG (reference sequence). Trimming pared 5 bases from V and 3 bases from J, leaving 8 bases between. The CDR3 has 12 amino acids. In nucleotides, the CDR3 is TGTGCCTGGGTCGGGGGCTACAATGAGCAGTTCTTC. It codes for CAWVGGYNEQFF.

Only a few counts were recorded for this clone. The genes are TRBV11-1 and TRBJ2-5; weak D call: TRBD2 (5 bases). V lost 2 bases and J lost 3, with 16 bases in between. Germline assignment: CDR1 SGHAT and CDR2 FQDESV (reference sequence). The CDR3 has 16 residues. The chain's CDR3 is CASSLYGSGYEETQYF. The CDR3 DNA follows: TGTGCCAGCAGCTTATATGGGTCGGGGTATGAAGAGACCCAGTACTTC. The full variable domain, its missing parts supplied by reference TRBV11-1 and TRBJ2-5, is EAEVAQSPRYKITEKSQAVAFWCDPISGHATLYWYRQILGQGPELLVQFQDESVVDDSQLPKDRFSAERLKGVDSTLKIQPAELGDSAMYLCASSLYGSGYEETQYFGPGTRLLVL.

The chain links TRBV5-1 to TRBJ1-1; 9 bases map to TRBD1. With V trimmed by 4 bases and J by 1 base, 11 bases remained unmatched. Germline V gives CDR1 SGHRS, CDR2 YFSETQ. The CDR3 has 17 residues. The CDR3 nucleotides read TGCGCCAGCAGCCAACAGGGGACAGGGCTGTGGAACACTGAAGCTTTCTTT. Translating it yields CASSQQGTGLWNTEAFF.

In nucleotides, the CDR3 is TGTGCCAGTAGTATCTGGCAGGGGGCTGGTACCGGGGAGCTGTTTTTT. This sequence encodes CASSIWQGAGTGELFF. The rearrangement joins TRBV19 to TRBJ2-2; 8 nucleotides match TRBD1. The length of the CDR3 is 16 residues. V lost 3 bases, J lost 5 bases, and 8 bases stayed unmatched. The V gene's germline CDR1 is LNHDA and CDR2 SQIVND (reference sequence).

The chain employs TRBV6-4 and TRBJ2-2, with 8 bases fitting TRBD2. J was trimmed by 7 bases and V by 5 bases; bases with no gene match: 6. Germline assignment: CDR1 MRHNA and CDR2 SNTAGT. The CDR3 is 14 amino acids. DNA for the CDR3: TGTGCCAGCAGTCCAAGGACTAGCAGCGGGGAGCTGTTTTTT. Protein sequence: CASSPRTSSGELFF.

This clone was found once. This chain uses TRBV11-2 with TRBJ2-7, with 13 positions matching TRBD2. Germline assignment: CDR1 SGHAT and CDR2 FQNNGV. The trim removed 1 base at V and 2 bases at J, leaving 5 bases unmatched. This CDR3 spans 17 amino acids. The CDR3 spells CASSLGLGTSGTYEQYF. As DNA, the CDR3 is TGTGCCAGCAGCTTAGGTCTAGGGACTAGCGGGACCTACGAGCAGTACTTC.

About this clone: At one of its ends the junction is not consistent with the germline gene, which may arise from a read error. CDR3 in DNA: TGTGCCGGCAGCGTGGTTTCGGGGGGCGTTGATTTCTTGACACTAAAAGAGACCCAGTACTTC. This gives the protein CAGSVVSGGVDFLTLKETQYF. The genes are TRBV2 and TRBJ2-5; a possible D gene is TRBD2 (7 bases). Germline values: CDR1 SNHLY, CDR2 FYNNEI. This CDR3 has 21 residues.

V gene TRBV4-2 combines with J gene TRBJ2-2, with 9 bases fitting TRBD2. CDR3 length: 17 amino acids. Per the germline V gene, CDR1 is LGHNA and CDR2 is YNFKEQ. Trimming cost V 1 base and J 7 bases; bases outside gene matches: 10. This CDR3 reads CASSQGRAGGLVGELFF. CDR3 nucleotide sequence: TGTGCCAGCAGCCAAGGACGGGCGGGAGGGCTTGTCGGGGAGCTGTTTTTT.

The gene calls are TRBV19 and TRBJ1-6; D remains unclear. V lost 4 bases and J 7 bases, leaving 23 bases between the germline ends. Germline CDR1 reads LNHDA; CDR2 reads SQIVND (reference sequence). The CDR3 is 18 amino acids. The CDR3 DNA follows: TGTGCCAGTAGTACCAGGACTCTTTCGACGGCGGGGAATTCACCCCTCCACTTT. Amino acid sequence: CASSTRTLSTAGNSPLHF.

The chain uses TRBV19 and TRBJ1-2, with D perhaps matching TRBD1 (6 bases). Trimming shortened V by 4 bases and J by 2 bases, and 8 bases separated the two germline ends. The germline V gene has CDR1 LNHDA and CDR2 SQIVND (reference sequence). The CDR3 runs to 13 residues. The CDR3 nucleotides are TGTGCCAGTAGTAGGACAGAGAACTATGGCTACACCTTC. Amino acid sequence: CASSRTENYGYTF. Full variable domain (outside the CDR3, taken from reference TRBV19 and TRBJ1-2): DGGITQSPKYLFRKEGQNVTLSCEQNLNHDAMYWYRQDPGQGLRLIYYSQIVNDFQKGDIAEGYSVSREKKESFPLTVTSAQKNPTAFYLCASSRTENYGYTFGSGTRLTVV.

The V call is TRBV6-5, the J call TRBJ2-7, with D possibly TRBD1 on 6 matching bases. The germline gives CDR1 MNHEY, CDR2 SVGAGI. CDR3 size: 13 residues. V lost 7 bases to trimming and J lost 3 bases, with 13 bases between them. The CDR3 here is CASTPTGGYEQYF. CDR3 in DNA: TGTGCCAGCACTCCGACAGGAGGCTACGAGCAGTACTTC.

This chain uses TRBV29-1 with TRBJ1-1; TRBD1 might be the D (6 bases). Germline loops: CDR1 SQVTM, CDR2 ANQGSEA. The CDR3 totals 13 residues. V lost 7 bases to trimming and J lost 0 bases, with 12 bases between them. The CDR3: CSAWTAMNTEAFF. In DNA, the CDR3 is TGCAGCGCCTGGACAGCAATGAACACTGAAGCTTTCTTT.

The sample holds a few counts of this clone. The gene calls are TRBV19 and TRBJ2-1; D is perhaps TRBD1 (5 bases). V lost 1 base and J 15 bases, leaving 16 bases between the germline ends. The CDR3 spans 13 residues. Per germline, CDR1 LNHDA and CDR2 SQIVND (reference sequence). CDR3 amino acids: CASSIVAWGPLFF. The DNA for the CDR3 is TGTGCCAGTAGTATAGTTGCGTGGGGCCCCTTGTTCTTC.

The chain has TRBV5-1 and TRBJ2-1; possible D gene TRBD2, 5 bases. Looked up from germline, CDR1 is SGHRS and CDR2 is YFSETQ. The CDR3 covers 14 residues. V lost 0 bases and J 4 bases, leaving 8 bases between the germline ends. The CDR3 spells CASSLGGWYNEQFF. The DNA for the CDR3 is TGCGCCAGCAGCTTGGGAGGGTGGTACAATGAGCAGTTCTTC.

The chain joins TRBV7-2 to TRBJ2-1, with TRBD1 matching 10 bases. Per germline, CDR1 SGHTA and CDR2 FQGNSA. This CDR3 is built from 17 residues. Trimming removed 4 bases from V and 6 bases from J; junction bases left unmatched: 12. CDR3 nucleotide sequence: TGTGCCAGCAGCTGGGACAGGGGAAGGCCCATGGGCAATGAGCAGTTCTTC. This gives the protein CASSWDRGRPMGNEQFF.

The gene calls are TRBV21-1 and TRBJ2-3; TRBD1, the table's D call, was not compared with the DNA. TRBV21-1 counts as a pseudogene. This CDR3 contains 18 residues. CDR3 protein: CASRPPTGSEGSTDTQYF. Here the CDR3 DNA reads TGTGCCAGCAGACCGCCGACAGGGAGTGAGGGGAGCACAGATACGCAGTATTTT.

J is TRBJ2-3 and V is TRBV7-2; 7 positions agree with TRBD2. This CDR3 has 15 amino acids. CDR1 and CDR2 from the germline V gene are SGHTA and FQGNSA. Losses at the gene ends were 5 bases for V and 5 bases for J; bases not matched to a gene: 10. CDR3: CASSERSWGGDTQYF. For the CDR3, the DNA is TGTGCCAGCAGCGAAAGGAGTTGGGGGGGAGATACGCAGTATTTT.

The V call is TRBV9, the J call TRBJ2-6; TRBD2 aligns across 7 bases. The germline gives CDR1 SGDLS, CDR2 YYNGEE. This CDR3 has 15 residues. V was pared by 7 bases and J by 1 base, with 5 bases of the junction left unmatched. CDR3 residues: CASSREVSGANVLTF. As DNA, the CDR3 is TGTGCCAGCTCCCGGGAGGTGTCTGGGGCCAACGTCCTGACTTTC.

This clone is deemed medium-sized. V gene TRBV6-5 combines with J gene TRBJ1-1, with D tentatively TRBD1 (6 bases). Germline lookup yields CDR1 MNHEY and CDR2 SVGAGI. The CDR3 loop spans 13 amino acids. Trimming pared 8 bases from V and 1 base from J, leaving 11 bases between. The chain's CDR3 is CASARTANTEAFF. The CDR3 DNA reads TGTGCCAGCGCCCGGACAGCGAACACTGAAGCTTTCTTT.

The chain links TRBV5-6 to TRBJ2-1, with TRBD1 matching over 7 bases. This CDR3 contains 14 residues. The trim removed 6 bases at V and 4 bases at J, leaving 7 bases unmatched. CDR1 is SGHDT and CDR2 is YYEEEE in the germline V gene. The CDR3 DNA is TGTGCCAGCACCGGGACAGACAAATACAATGAGCAGTTCTTC. It translates to CASTGTDKYNEQFF.

The rearrangement uses TRBV28 and TRBJ1-4; D perhaps matches TRBD1 (6 bases). V was trimmed by 2 bases and J by 7 bases, leaving 11 bases between them. This CDR3 has 14 amino acids. Per germline, CDR1 MDHEN and CDR2 SYDVKM. CDR3 bases: TGTGCCAGCAGTTTACAGGGGCCGACTGAAAAACTGTTTTTT. Protein product: CASSLQGPTEKLFF.

CDR3 amino acids: CASSLELAGANVLTF. The DNA for the CDR3 is TGTGCCAGCAGCTTAGAACTGGCTGGGGCCAACGTCCTGACTTTC. The V and J genes are TRBV7-2 and TRBJ2-6, with unresolved D. This CDR3 region has 15 residues. CDR1 and CDR2 (germline): SGHTA, FQGNSA. Trimming pared 1 base from V and 2 bases from J, leaving 6 bases between.

The CDR3 reads CAWTEGGALQPQHF. CDR3 coding DNA: TGTGCCTGGACCGAGGGAGGAGCACTTCAGCCCCAGCATTTT. The chain joins TRBV30 to TRBJ1-5; D is ambiguous. Trimming stripped 4 bases from V and 6 bases from J, with 16 bases between. Looked up from germline, CDR1 is GTSNPN and CDR2 is SVGIG (reference sequence). This CDR3 is built from 14 residues. The variable domain in full, with the rest retrieved from reference TRBV30 and TRBJ1-5, is SQTIHQWPATLVQPVGSPLSLECTVEGTSNPNLYWYRQAAGRGLQLLFYSVGIGQISSEVPQNLSASRPQDRQFILSSKKLLLSDSGFYLCAWTEGGALQPQHFGDGTRLSIL.

The rearrangement links TRBV18 to TRBJ2-5; TRBD1 matches 7 bases. CDR1 and CDR2 (germline): KGHSH, LQKENI. There are 14 residues in the CDR3. V shed 6 bases, J shed 1 base, and the junction held 5 bases outside the gene matches. The CDR3 nucleotides are TGTGCCAGCTCGCCGACAGGGCTCCAAGAGACCCAGTACTTC. Encoded protein: CASSPTGLQETQYF.

The CDR3 bases are TGTGCCAGCAGTGAAGGGACAGGGGGAATTGTGGACATTCAGTACTTC. This translates into CASSEGTGGIVDIQYF. The chain has TRBV6-1 and TRBJ2-4, with TRBD1 identical over 10 bases. This CDR3 comprises 16 residues. Per germline, CDR1 MNHNS and CDR2 SASEGT. Trimming at V came to 1 base and at J to 8 bases, leaving 8 bases not matched to a gene.

The chain uses TRBV3-1 (or the pseudogene TRBV3-2) and TRBJ2-5, with a possible D match to TRBD1 (5 bases). Per germline, CDR1 LGHDT and CDR2 YNNKEL (reference sequence). This CDR3 region has 14 residues. V was trimmed by 5 bases and J by 7 bases, leaving 17 bases between them. CDR3 in DNA: TGTGCCAGCAGCGACCGGACCTACCAGGGGACCCAGTACTTC. Translation: CASSDRTYQGTQYF.